Shown below are 24 T cell receptor beta chains from a single sample sequenced in a study of T cells after yellow fever vaccination (dated by TCRdb to the late 2010s). To prepare the library, 5' RACE was applied. TCRdb names Illumina NovaSeq 6000 as the instrument used. The raw public reads went through TCRdb reprocessing: fastp at Q25, MiXCR clone calling, in-frame beta chains kept. Rows with a matching CDR3 protein are joined into one entry that keeps the most common DNA and genes. The sample yields around 310,000 distinct CDR3 sequences; roughly 3.5% were counted once. About 20% of the sample rests with the top ten. Per the publication, the treatment or condition label means: live attenuated yellow fever vaccine strain. Sequenced material: PBMCs, taken on the day of the yellow fever booster vaccination. The receptors were gathered from a man between 18 and 35 years old who received the YFV17D yellow fever vaccine.

Many counts were recorded for this clonotype. The chain has TRBV9 and TRBJ2-1; D unclear. Per the germline V gene, CDR1 is SGDLS and CDR2 is YYNGEE. Trimming stripped 2 bases from V and 0 bases from J, with 9 bases between. This CDR3 contains 15 residues. CDR3: CASSVGGGSYNEQFF. The DNA for the CDR3 is TGTGCCAGCAGCGTCGGCGGTGGCTCCTACAATGAGCAGTTCTTC.

The sample holds a few counts of this clonotype. J is TRBJ2-7 and V is TRBV5-1; 9 bases agree with TRBD1. CDR3 size: 14 residues. The germline CDR1 and CDR2 sequences are SGHRS and YFSETQ. The V and J ends lost 2 bases and 3 bases, in that order; junction bases with no gene match: 3. Here the CDR3 DNA reads TGCGCCAGCAGCTTACGGACAGGGGACTACGAGCAGTACTTC. Protein: CASSLRTGDYEQYF.

Ten or more counts support this clonotype. The chain couples TRBV4-2 to TRBJ2-7; D call uncertain. V was pared by 1 base and J by 5 bases, with 6 bases between. The CDR3 runs 12 residues. The germline V gene encodes CDR1 LGHNA and CDR2 YNFKEQ. The CDR3 region is CASSQGPNEQYF. As DNA, the CDR3 is TGTGCCAGCAGCCAAGGACCCAACGAGCAGTACTTC.

This clonotype came up many times. V gene TRBV4-1 combines with J gene TRBJ1-2, with a tentative D call TRBD1 (5 bases). Germline CDR1 is MGHRA and CDR2 is YSYEKL. V was clipped by 0 bases and J by 1 base, with 9 bases between them. This CDR3 contains 15 residues. The CDR3 sequence: CASSQEGEYNYGYTF. CDR3 nucleotides: TGCGCCAGCAGCCAAGAGGGGGAGTATAACTATGGCTACACCTTC.

This clonotype has a count of ten or more. The chain joins TRBV5-1 to TRBJ2-3, with 12 bases fitting TRBD2. CDR1 and CDR2 from the germline V gene are SGHRS and YFSETQ. The CDR3 is 14 residues long. With V trimmed by 3 bases and J by 5 bases, 1 base remained unmatched. The CDR3 protein is CASSSTSGGDTQYF. CDR3 nucleotides: TGCGCCAGCAGCTCGACTAGCGGGGGAGATACGCAGTATTTT.

This clonotype was picked up many times. This chain links TRBV12-3 or TRBV12-4 with TRBJ2-3; no clear D gene. The CDR3 consists of 14 residues. The V gene lost 4 bases and the J gene lost 0 bases, with 8 bases spanning the gap. The CDR3 region has the DNA TGTGCCAGCAGTTGGGTCCACAGCACAGATACGCAGTATTTT. As protein: CASSWVHSTDTQYF.

This clonotype was recorded at least ten times. The V and J genes are TRBV6-2 or TRBV6-3 and TRBJ2-5; no firm D call. The CDR3 is 13 residues long. V gave up 6 bases and J gave up 3 bases, with 11 bases separating them. Per germline, CDR1 MNHEY and CDR2 SVGEGT. The CDR3 DNA follows: TGTGCCAGCAGCTCCGCGACCGAAGAGACCCAGTACTTC. Translated: CASSSATEETQYF.

This clonotype was recorded at least ten times. The chain joins TRBV12-3 or TRBV12-4 to TRBJ2-6; TRBD1 matches 7 bases. Trimming at V came to 7 bases and at J to 3 bases, leaving 9 bases not matched to a gene. CDR3 length: 16 amino acids. This CDR3 is CASNPTGAGGANVLTF. The CDR3 nucleotides are TGTGCCAGCAACCCCACAGGGGCGGGTGGGGCCAACGTCCTGACTTTC.

At least ten counts were recorded for this clonotype. J is TRBJ1-5 and V is TRBV20-1; TRBD1 matches at 7 bases. The V gene end was trimmed by 1 base and the J gene end by 5 bases; junction bases not matched to a gene: 8. The CDR3 totals 15 residues. Germline V gives CDR1 DFQATT, CDR2 SNEGSKA (reference sequence). As DNA, the CDR3 is TGCAGTGCTAGAGTTAACAGGGGTGGGGATCAGCCCCAGCATTTT. Translation: CSARVNRGGDQPQHF.

At least ten counts were recorded for this clonotype. The chain uses TRBV20-1 and TRBJ2-3; TRBD2 matches 12 bases. The CDR3 covers 15 residues. CDR1 DFQATT and CDR2 SNEGSKA come from the germline V gene (reference sequence). The J segment lost 7 bases and the V segment lost 5 bases, leaving 10 bases of the junction unmatched. CDR3 bases: TGCAGTGCTGACGGTCGGACTAGCGGGGCATATACGCAGTATTTT. Its protein is CSADGRTSGAYTQYF.

This clonotype was recorded a few times. The V call is TRBV12-5, the J call TRBJ2-1; D is unclear. In germline, CDR1 is LGHNT, CDR2 FRNRAP. V gave up 3 bases and J gave up 9 bases, with 9 bases separating them. This CDR3 comprises 12 residues. CDR3 in amino acids: CASGFSPGEQFF. The CDR3 DNA reads as TGTGCTAGTGGTTTTAGTCCGGGTGAGCAGTTCTTC.

There are a few counts of this clonotype. The genes are TRBV7-3 and TRBJ2-3, with D hard to call. This CDR3 is 9 amino acids long. Germline CDR1 SGHTA, CDR2 FQGTGA. The CDR3 DNA reads as TGTGCTGCGACGGCAGCGCAGTATTTT. It yields the protein CAATAAQYF.

The table lists this clonotype with a few counts. The chain combines TRBV20-1 with TRBJ1-5; D possibly corresponds to TRBD1 (6 bases). Trimming took 0 bases from V and 3 from J, leaving 15 bases between them. Germline-derived CDR1 and CDR2 are DFQATT and SNEGSKA (reference sequence). CDR3 length: 16 residues. The CDR3 is CSARDLADSFNQPQHF. CDR3 DNA: TGCAGTGCTAGAGATCTCGCGGACAGCTTCAATCAGCCCCAGCATTTT.

V usage is TRBV5-1 and J usage is TRBJ1-1; no clear D gene. Germline V gene lookup returns CDR1 SGHRS and CDR2 YFSETQ. V lost 2 bases and J lost 1, with 9 bases in between. The CDR3 consists of 14 residues. CDR3 nucleotide sequence: TGCGCCAGCAGCTTTTGGGCAGGGAACACTGAAGCTTTCTTT. Its protein product is CASSFWAGNTEAFF. Variable domain in full (rest from reference TRBV5-1 and TRBJ1-1): KAGVTQTPRYLIKTRGQQVTLSCSPISGHRSVSWYQQTPGQGLQFLFEYFSETQRNKGNFPGRFSGRQFSNSRSEMNVSTLELGDSALYLCASSFWAGNTEAFFGQGTRLTVV.

In this sample, this clonotype turned up many times. The chain combines TRBV7-6 with TRBJ2-1; the D call may be TRBD1 or TRBD2 (5 bases each). This CDR3 has 17 residues. Germline CDR1 and CDR2: SGHVS and FNYEAQ. V lost 3 bases and J 0 bases, leaving 15 bases between the germline ends. Here the CDR3 reads CASSFRYAGSSYNEQFF. The CDR3 DNA reads as TGTGCCAGCAGCTTCCGATACGCAGGGAGCTCCTACAATGAGCAGTTCTTC.

The chain joins TRBV4-1 to TRBJ2-2; either TRBD1 or TRBD2 may fit D (5 bases each). The V end lost 3 bases, the J end lost 8 bases, and 13 bases lay between the germline ends. The germline V gene encodes CDR1 MGHRA and CDR2 YSYEKL. There are 14 residues in the CDR3. This chain's CDR3 is CASSHPGASGELFF. In DNA form, the CDR3 reads TGCGCCAGCAGCCACCCCGGGGCCAGTGGGGAGCTGTTTTTT.

The V call is TRBV12-3 or TRBV12-4, the J call TRBJ2-7; D is undetermined. V was cut by 3 bases and J by 6 bases, with 15 bases left in between. CDR3 length: 14 residues. The CDR3 DNA reads TGTGCCAGCAGTTTCTTTGGCGAATCTGGCGAGCAGTACTTC. Its protein is CASSFFGESGEQYF.

This clonotype has ten or more counts. The V call is TRBV3-1, the J call TRBJ1-4, with 10 bases identical to TRBD1. The CDR3 contains 17 residues. Germline CDR1 reads LGHDT; CDR2 reads YNNKEL (reference sequence). The junction had 8 bases not matched to a gene; V was cut back by 1 base and J by 6 bases. The CDR3 reads CASSQGPGGTGDEKLFF. The CDR3 DNA sequence: TGTGCCAGCAGCCAAGGACCCGGTGGGACAGGGGATGAAAAACTGTTTTTT.

This clonotype was detected ten times or more. The chain carries TRBV4-2 and TRBJ2-7, with D tentatively TRBD2 (5 bases). V gave up 4 bases and J gave up 0 bases, with 13 bases separating them. This CDR3 is 15 amino acids long. Germline V gene data show CDR1 as LGHNA and CDR2 as YNFKEQ. The CDR3 DNA follows: TGTGCCAGCAGCCCTAGCTTAATGTCCTCCTACGAGCAGTACTTC. It yields the protein CASSPSLMSSYEQYF.

This clonotype was observed at least ten times. The chain carries TRBV6-4 and TRBJ2-3; 15 positions agree with TRBD2. This CDR3 has 16 amino acids. Germline CDR1 is MRHNA and CDR2 is SNTAGT. The trim removed 6 bases at V and 9 bases at J, leaving 10 bases unmatched. The CDR3 bases are TGTGCCAGCAGGGGACTAGCGGGGGGTTTGAGTGGCACGCAGTATTTT. It is translated as CASRGLAGGLSGTQYF.

This clonotype was seen at least ten times. In DNA form, the CDR3 reads TGTGCCAGCAGCTTGACAGGGGTCACAGATACGCAGTATTTT. Protein product: CASSLTGVTDTQYF. The rearrangement uses TRBV7-9 and TRBJ2-3; the match to TRBD1 covers 8 bases. Germline loops: CDR1 SEHNR, CDR2 FQNEAQ (reference sequence). Trimming at V came to 3 bases and at J to 2 bases, leaving 1 base not matched to a gene. This CDR3 contains 14 residues.

This clonotype has at least ten counts. The J gene is TRBJ2-3, the V gene TRBV9; a possible D gene is TRBD1 (5 bases). V was cut by 5 bases and J by 0 bases, with 7 bases left in between. CDR1 and CDR2 (germline): SGDLS, YYNGEE. This CDR3 is built from 13 residues. This CDR3 reads CASRAGSTDTQYF. The CDR3 nucleotides are TGTGCCAGCAGGGCAGGGAGCACAGATACGCAGTATTTT.

This clonotype was recorded a few times. The chain employs TRBV18 and TRBJ2-7; perhaps TRBD1 as D (5 bases). This CDR3 region has 12 residues. Germline V gives CDR1 KGHSH, CDR2 LQKENI. V was shortened by 6 bases and J by 6 bases, with 12 bases between the two germline ends. For the CDR3, the DNA is TGTGCCAGCTCCCAGGGCGTGGGCGAGCAGTACTTC. It yields the protein CASSQGVGEQYF.

This clonotype was detected ten times or more. The gene calls are TRBV7-2 and TRBJ2-5, with 7 nucleotides matching TRBD2. The CDR3 loop spans 13 amino acids. In germline, CDR1 is SGHTA, CDR2 FQGNSA. Trimming took 6 bases from V and 5 from J; bases not matched to a gene: 6. CDR3 nucleotides: TGTGCCAGCAGGGGGGGGACTTTGGAGACCCAGTACTTC. It translates to CASRGGTLETQYF.